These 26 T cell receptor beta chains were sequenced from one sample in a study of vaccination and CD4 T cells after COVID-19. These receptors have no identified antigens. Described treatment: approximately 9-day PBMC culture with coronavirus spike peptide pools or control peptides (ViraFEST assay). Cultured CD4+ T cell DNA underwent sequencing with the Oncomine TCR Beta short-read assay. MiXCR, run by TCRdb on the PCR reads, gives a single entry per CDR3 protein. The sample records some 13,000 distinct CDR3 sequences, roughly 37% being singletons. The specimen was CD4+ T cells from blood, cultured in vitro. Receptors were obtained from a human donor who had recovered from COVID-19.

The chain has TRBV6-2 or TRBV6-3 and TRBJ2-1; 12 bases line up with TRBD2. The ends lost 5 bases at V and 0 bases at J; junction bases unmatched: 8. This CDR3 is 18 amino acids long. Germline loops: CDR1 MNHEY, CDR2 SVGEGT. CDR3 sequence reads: CASSKWTSGMISYNEQFF. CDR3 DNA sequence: TGTGCCAGCAGTAAATGGACTAGCGGGATGATCTCCTACAATGAGCAGTTCTTC.

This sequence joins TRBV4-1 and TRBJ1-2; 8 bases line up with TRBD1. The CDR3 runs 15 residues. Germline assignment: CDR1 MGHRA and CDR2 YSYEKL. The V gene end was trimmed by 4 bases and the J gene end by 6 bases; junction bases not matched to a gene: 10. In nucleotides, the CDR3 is TGCGCCAGCAGCCTAGTGCCAGGGGGCCTGAATGGCTACACCTTC. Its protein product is CASSLVPGGLNGYTF.

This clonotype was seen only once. The CDR3 DNA sequence: TGTGCCAGCAGTTCAACCGGGGGACTAGCGGGGTCCACGGCCTCCTACGAGCAGTACTTC. This codes for CASSSTGGLAGSTASYEQYF. The chain has TRBV28 and TRBJ2-7; TRBD2 matches 13 bases. CDR3 size: 20 residues. Trimming took 4 bases from V and 0 from J; bases not matched to a gene: 15. CDR1 and CDR2 (germline): MDHEN, SYDVKM.

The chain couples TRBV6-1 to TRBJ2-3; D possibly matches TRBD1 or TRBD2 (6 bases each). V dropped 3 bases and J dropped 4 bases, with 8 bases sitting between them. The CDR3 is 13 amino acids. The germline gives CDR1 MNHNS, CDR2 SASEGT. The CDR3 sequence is CASSEGGPDTQYF. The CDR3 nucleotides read TGTGCCAGCAGTGAGGGGGGCCCAGATACGCAGTATTTT.

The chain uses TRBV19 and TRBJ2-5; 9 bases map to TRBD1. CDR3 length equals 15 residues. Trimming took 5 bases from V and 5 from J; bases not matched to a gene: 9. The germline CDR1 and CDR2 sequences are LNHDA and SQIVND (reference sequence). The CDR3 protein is CASSEWTGAGETQYF. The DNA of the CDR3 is TGTGCCAGTAGTGAGTGGACAGGGGCAGGGGAGACCCAGTACTTC.

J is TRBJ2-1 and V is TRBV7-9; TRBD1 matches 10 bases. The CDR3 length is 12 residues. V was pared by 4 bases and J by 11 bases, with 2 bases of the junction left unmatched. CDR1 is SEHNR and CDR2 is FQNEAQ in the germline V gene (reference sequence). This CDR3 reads CASSWGQGKQFF. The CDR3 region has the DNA TGTGCCAGCAGCTGGGGACAGGGGAAGCAGTTCTTC.

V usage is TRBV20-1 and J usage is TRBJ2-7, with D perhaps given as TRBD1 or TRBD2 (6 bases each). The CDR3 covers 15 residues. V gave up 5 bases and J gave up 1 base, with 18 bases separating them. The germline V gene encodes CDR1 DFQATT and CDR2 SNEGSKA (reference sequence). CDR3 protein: CSAPGGGSLSYEQYF. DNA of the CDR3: TGCAGTGCTCCCGGGGGCGGAAGCCTTTCCTACGAGCAGTACTTC.

The CDR3 DNA is TGTGCCAGCAGTCCGCGGTCTGGCGGGGAGCTGTTTTTT. This codes for CASSPRSGGELFF. The J gene is TRBJ2-2, the V gene TRBV7-9; D gene ambiguous. Germline loops: CDR1 SEHNR, CDR2 FQNEAQ (reference sequence). This CDR3 is built from 13 residues. With 6 bases removed from V and 7 bases from J, the gap between germline ends came to 12 bases.

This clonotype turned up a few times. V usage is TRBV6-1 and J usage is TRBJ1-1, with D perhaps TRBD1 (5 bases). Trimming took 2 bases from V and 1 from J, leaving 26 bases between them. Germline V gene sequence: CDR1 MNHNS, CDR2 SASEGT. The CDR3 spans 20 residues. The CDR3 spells CASSELRHLGWRTKNTEAFF. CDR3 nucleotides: TGTGCCAGCAGTGAACTCCGGCACCTAGGGTGGAGGACAAAGAACACTGAAGCTTTCTTT.

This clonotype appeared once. The CDR3 coding sequence is TGTGCCAGCAGTGCCGCTGGACCCCTCGACTATGGCTACACCTTC. It is translated as CASSAAGPLDYGYTF. This chain joins TRBV25-1 and TRBJ1-2; no reliable D call. V was trimmed by 4 bases and J by 3 bases, leaving 15 bases between them. Germline CDR1 reads MGHDK; CDR2 reads SYGVNS. CDR3 length equals 15 residues.

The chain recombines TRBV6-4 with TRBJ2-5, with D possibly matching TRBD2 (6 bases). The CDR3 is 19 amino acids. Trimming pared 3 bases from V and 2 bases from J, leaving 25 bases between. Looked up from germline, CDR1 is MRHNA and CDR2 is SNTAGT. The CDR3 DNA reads TGTGCCAGCAGTGAAAAACGCCCATTGCGGGGATGGATTCAAGAGACCCAGTACTTC. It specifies CASSEKRPLRGWIQETQYF.

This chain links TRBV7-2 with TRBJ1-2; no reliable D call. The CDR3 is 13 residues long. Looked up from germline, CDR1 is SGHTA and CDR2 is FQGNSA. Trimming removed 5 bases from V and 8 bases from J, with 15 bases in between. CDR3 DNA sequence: TGTGCCAGCAGCCCCGGACTTACGCGGGGCTACACCTTC. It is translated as CASSPGLTRGYTF. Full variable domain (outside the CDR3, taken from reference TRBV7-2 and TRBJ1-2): GAGVSQSPSNKVTEKGKDVELRCDPISGHTALYWYRQSLGQGLEFLIYFQGNSAPDKSGLPSDRFSAERTGGSVSTLTIQRTQQEDSAVYLCASSPGLTRGYTFGSGTRLTVV.

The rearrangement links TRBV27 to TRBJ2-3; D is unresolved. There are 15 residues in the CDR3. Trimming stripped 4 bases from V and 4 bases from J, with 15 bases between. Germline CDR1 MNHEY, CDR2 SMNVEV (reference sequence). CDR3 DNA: TGTGCCAGCAGTTCGGCTGGCCTCCCGGCAGATACGCAGTATTTT. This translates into CASSSAGLPADTQYF.

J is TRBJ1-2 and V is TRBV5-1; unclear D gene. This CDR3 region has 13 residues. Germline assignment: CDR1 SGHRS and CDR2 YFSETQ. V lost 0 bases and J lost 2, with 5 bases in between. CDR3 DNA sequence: TGCGCCAGCAGCTTGGACGAGAACTATGGCTACACCTTC. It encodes CASSLDENYGYTF.

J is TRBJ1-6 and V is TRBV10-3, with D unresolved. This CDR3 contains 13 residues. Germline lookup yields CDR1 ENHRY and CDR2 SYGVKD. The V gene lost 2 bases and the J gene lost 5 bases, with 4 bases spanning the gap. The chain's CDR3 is CAISEGHNSPLHF. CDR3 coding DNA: TGTGCCATCAGTGAGGGACATAATTCACCCCTCCACTTT.

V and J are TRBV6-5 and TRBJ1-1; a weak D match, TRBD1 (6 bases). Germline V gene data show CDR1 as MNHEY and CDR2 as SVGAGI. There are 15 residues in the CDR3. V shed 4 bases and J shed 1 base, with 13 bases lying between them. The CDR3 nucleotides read TGTGCCAGCAGTTCTCCAGAGGGGGGGAACACTGAAGCTTTCTTT. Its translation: CASSSPEGGNTEAFF.

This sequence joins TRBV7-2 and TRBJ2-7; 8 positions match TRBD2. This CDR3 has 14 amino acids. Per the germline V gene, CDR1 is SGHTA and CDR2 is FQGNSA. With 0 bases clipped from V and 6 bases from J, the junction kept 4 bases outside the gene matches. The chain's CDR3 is CASSLAGLAAEQYF. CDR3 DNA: TGTGCCAGCAGCTTAGCCGGACTAGCAGCCGAGCAGTACTTC.

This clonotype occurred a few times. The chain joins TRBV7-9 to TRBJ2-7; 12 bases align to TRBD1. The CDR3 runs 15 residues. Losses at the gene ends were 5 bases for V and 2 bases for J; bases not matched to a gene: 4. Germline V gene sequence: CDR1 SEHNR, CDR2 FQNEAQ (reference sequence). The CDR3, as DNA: TGTGCCAGCAGCCAGGGACAGGGGGCCGCCTACGAGCAGTACTTC. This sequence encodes CASSQGQGAAYEQYF. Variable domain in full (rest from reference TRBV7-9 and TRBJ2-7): DTGVSQNPRHKITKRGQNVTFRCDPISEHNRLYWYRQTLGQGPEFLTYFQNEAQLEKSRLLSDRFSAERPKGSFSTLEIQRTEQGDSAMYLCASSQGQGAAYEQYFGPGTRLTVT.

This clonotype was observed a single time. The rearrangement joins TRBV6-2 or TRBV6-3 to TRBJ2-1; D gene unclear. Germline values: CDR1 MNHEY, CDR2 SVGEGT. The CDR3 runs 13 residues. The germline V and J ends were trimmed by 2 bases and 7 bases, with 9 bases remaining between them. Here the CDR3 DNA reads TGTGCCAGCAGTTACCCGGGTAGGAATGAGCAGTTCTTC. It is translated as CASSYPGRNEQFF.

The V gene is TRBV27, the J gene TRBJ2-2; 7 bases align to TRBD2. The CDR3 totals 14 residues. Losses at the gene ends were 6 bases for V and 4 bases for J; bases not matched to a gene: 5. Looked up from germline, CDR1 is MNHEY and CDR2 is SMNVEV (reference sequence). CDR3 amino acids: CASRGLAATGELFF. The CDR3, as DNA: TGTGCCAGCAGGGGGCTAGCGGCCACCGGGGAGCTGTTTTTT.

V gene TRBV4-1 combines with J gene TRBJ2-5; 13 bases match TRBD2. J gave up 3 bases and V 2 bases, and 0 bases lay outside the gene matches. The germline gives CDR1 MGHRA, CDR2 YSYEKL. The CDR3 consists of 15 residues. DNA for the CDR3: TGCGCCAGCAGCCAAACTAGCGGGAGGGAAGAGACCCAGTACTTC. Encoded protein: CASSQTSGREETQYF.

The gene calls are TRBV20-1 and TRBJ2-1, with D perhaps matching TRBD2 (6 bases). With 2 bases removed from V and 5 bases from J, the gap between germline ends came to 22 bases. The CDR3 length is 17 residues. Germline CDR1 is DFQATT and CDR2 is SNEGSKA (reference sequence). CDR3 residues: CSARILGGGESHNEQFF. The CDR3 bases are TGCAGTGCTAGAATTTTGGGGGGAGGAGAGTCCCACAATGAGCAGTTCTTC.

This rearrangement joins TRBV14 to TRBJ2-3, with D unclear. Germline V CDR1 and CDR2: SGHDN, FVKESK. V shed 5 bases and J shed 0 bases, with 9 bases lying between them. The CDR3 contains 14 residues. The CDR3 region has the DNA TGTGCCAGCAGCTCCCATGCTAGCACAGATACGCAGTATTTT. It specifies CASSSHASTDTQYF.

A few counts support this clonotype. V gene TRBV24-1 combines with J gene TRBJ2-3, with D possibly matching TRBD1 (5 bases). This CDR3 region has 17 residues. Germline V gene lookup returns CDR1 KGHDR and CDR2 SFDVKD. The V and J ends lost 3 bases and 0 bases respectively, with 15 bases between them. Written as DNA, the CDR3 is TGTGCCACCAGTGATGTGCTTGACAGCTCTAGCACAGATACGCAGTATTTT. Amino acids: CATSDVLDSSSTDTQYF.

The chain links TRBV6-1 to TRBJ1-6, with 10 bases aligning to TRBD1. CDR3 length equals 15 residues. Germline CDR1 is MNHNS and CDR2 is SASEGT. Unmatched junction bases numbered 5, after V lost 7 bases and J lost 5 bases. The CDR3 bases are TGTGCCAGCACCGCCGGGACAGGGGATAATTCACCCCTCCACTTT. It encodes CASTAGTGDNSPLHF.

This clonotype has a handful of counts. The CDR3 region is CASSLEVDPNTGELFF. The CDR3 coding sequence is TGTGCCAGCAGCTTAGAAGTGGACCCGAACACCGGGGAGCTGTTTTTT. This chain links TRBV7-6 with TRBJ2-2; D is unclear. The length of the CDR3 is 16 residues. Germline CDR1 reads SGHVS; CDR2 reads FNYEAQ. V lost 1 base to trimming and J lost 0 bases, with 9 bases between them.